One and the same sample provided the 18 T cell receptor beta chains below, sequenced in a study of regulatory and conventional T cells in RAG deficiency. Blood CD4+ CD25-low CD127-high conventional T cells supplied the genomic DNA template. Clones were sequenced by immunoSEQ multiplex PCR, and TCRdb holds only the in-frame ones, with some missing. The data contain 8,000 to 10,000 clones, around 96% of them seen just once; the ten biggest clones take up almost 1.5%. Sequences were obtained from CD4+ effector T cells sorted from blood. These receptors came from a human donor with RAG deficiency presenting as severe combined immunodeficiency.

This chain joins TRBV19 and TRBJ1-2; 8 nucleotides match TRBD1. V dropped 5 bases and J dropped 5; count of bases not matched to a gene: 4. This CDR3 contains 13 residues. Germline loops: CDR1 LNHDA, CDR2 SQIVND (reference sequence). This CDR3 is CASSPGTGYGYTF. The CDR3 DNA sequence: TGTGCCAGTAGTCCCGGGACAGGATATGGCTACACCTTC.

On this clone itself: At one of its ends the junction is not consistent with the germline gene, which may arise from a read error. The chain has TRBV7-7 and TRBJ2-3; 11 nucleotides agree with TRBD1. Per the germline V gene, CDR1 is SSHAT and CDR2 is FNYEAQ (reference sequence). CDR3 length: 16 residues. CDR3 in amino acids: CASSLGPGQGADTQYF. The CDR3, as DNA: TGTGCTAGCAGCTTAGGTCCGGGACAGGGGGCAGATACGCAGTATTTT.

This clone came up once. The rearrangement joins TRBV7-2 to TRBJ2-3; D not resolved. The CDR3 covers 15 residues. CDR1 and CDR2 (germline): SGHTA, FQGNSA. The V end lost 5 bases, the J end lost 7 bases, and 19 bases lay between the germline ends. The CDR3 spells CASSPTGPVTHTQYF. The CDR3, as DNA: TGTGCCAGCAGCCCTACGGGCCCCGTCACGCATACGCAGTATTTT.

The rearrangement joins TRBV29-1 to TRBJ2-5; weak D call: TRBD2 (7 bases). Germline values: CDR1 SQVTM, CDR2 ANQGSEA. V was cut by 6 bases and J by 5 bases, with 25 bases left in between. The CDR3 contains 16 residues. CDR3 sequence reads: CSVLGVGGGNRETQYF. The CDR3 DNA reads TGCAGCGTCCTCGGGGTAGGGGGAGGGAATAGGGAGACCCAGTACTTC.

The rearrangement joins TRBV5-1 to TRBJ2-5, with D tentatively TRBD1 (5 bases). The CDR3 loop spans 12 amino acids. Trimming stripped 1 base from V and 4 bases from J, with 5 bases between. CDR1 and CDR2 from the germline V gene are SGHRS and YFSETQ. This chain's CDR3 is CASSLQGETQYF. The DNA for the CDR3 is TGCGCCAGCAGCTTGCAGGGAGAGACCCAGTACTTC.

The gene calls are TRBV5-1 and TRBJ2-3; no reliable D call. The CDR3 sequence is 12 residues long. The germline gives CDR1 SGHRS, CDR2 YFSETQ. V shed 6 bases and J shed 4 bases, with 9 bases lying between them. Here the CDR3 reads CASKIKPDTQYF. The CDR3 region has the DNA TGCGCCAGCAAGATCAAACCAGATACGCAGTATTTT.

This chain links TRBV12-5 with TRBJ2-5; no clear D gene. CDR3 size: 12 residues. Germline loops: CDR1 LGHNT, CDR2 FRNRAP. With 8 bases removed from V and 7 bases from J, the gap between germline ends came to 14 bases. The CDR3, as DNA: TGTGCTAGTTCTAGTCCTCCGGCGACCCAGTACTTC. This gives the protein CASSSPPATQYF. Full variable domain (missing parts from reference TRBV12-5 and TRBJ2-5): DARVTQTPRHKVTEMGQEVTMRCQPILGHNTVFWYRQTMMQGLELLAYFRNRAPLDDSGMPKDRFSAEMPDATLATLKIQPSEPRDSAVYFCASSSPPATQYFGPGTRLLVL.

This clone was counted a single time. The V gene is TRBV6-5, the J gene TRBJ2-4; 13 bases map to TRBD2. Germline CDR1 is MNHEY and CDR2 is SVGAGI. CDR3 length equals 14 residues. V was pared by 2 bases and J by 12 bases, with 4 bases of the junction left unmatched. In nucleotides, the CDR3 is TGTGCCAGCAGTTACGGGACTAGCGGGACTAATCAGTACTTC. Protein: CASSYGTSGTNQYF.

The sample holds one count of this clone. Different DNA sequences within this sample yield the same CDR3. CDR3: CASSLAGYGYTF. CDR3 coding DNA: TGTGCCAGCAGTTTGGCAGGATATGGCTACACCTTC. The rearrangement uses TRBV28 and TRBJ1-2; D gene unclear. Germline V gene data show CDR1 as MDHEN and CDR2 as SYDVKM. This CDR3 has 12 residues. V gave up 3 bases and J gave up 5 bases, with 7 bases separating them.

The chain couples TRBV15 to TRBJ2-3, with D perhaps assigned TRBD1 or TRBD2 (5 bases each). The germline CDR1 and CDR2 sequences are LNHNV and YYDKDF (reference sequence). Trimming removed 3 bases from V and 1 base from J, with 14 bases in between. The CDR3 contains 16 residues. CDR3 bases: TGTGCCACCAGCAGGGATCCGGGACGAGGCACAGATACGCAGTATTTT. Protein: CATSRDPGRGTDTQYF.

The chain links TRBV9 to TRBJ2-5, with D hard to call. V was shortened by 3 bases and J by 5 bases, with 14 bases between the two germline ends. The germline V gene encodes CDR1 SGDLS and CDR2 YYNGEE. The CDR3 extends over 14 amino acids. In DNA form, the CDR3 reads TGTGCCAGCAGCGGCCTAGGAGTAGGCGAGACCCAGTACTTC. Its protein product is CASSGLGVGETQYF.

This chain uses TRBV10-1 with TRBJ2-1, with D uncertain. Trimming took off 4 bases at V and 0 bases at J, with 7 bases between the two ends. The CDR3 is made up of 14 amino acids. Germline-derived CDR1 and CDR2 are WNHNN and SYGVQD (reference sequence). CDR3 in DNA: TGCGCCAGCAGTGTCTCGAGCTCCTACAATGAGCAGTTCTTC. This encodes CASSVSSSYNEQFF.

V usage is TRBV15 and J usage is TRBJ2-7; 8 bases line up with TRBD1. J was trimmed by 4 bases and V by 6 bases; bases with no gene match: 2. The germline V gene encodes CDR1 LNHNV and CDR2 YYDKDF (reference sequence). CDR3 length: 12 residues. CDR3 sequence (DNA): TGTGCCACCAGAGACAGGGGTTACGAGCAGTACTTC. Its translation: CATRDRGYEQYF.

The genes are TRBV9 and TRBJ1-2; 10 bases are a match to TRBD1. CDR1 is SGDLS and CDR2 is YYNGEE in the germline V gene. V trimming: 0 bases; J trimming: 4 bases; junction bases outside the gene matches: 0. The CDR3 is 14 amino acids. This CDR3 is CASSVGTGGYGYTF. The CDR3 DNA follows: TGTGCCAGCAGCGTAGGGACAGGGGGCTATGGCTACACCTTC.

The chain uses TRBV7-2 and TRBJ2-3; tentative D call: TRBD1 (5 bases). The length of the CDR3 is 16 residues. Looked up from germline, CDR1 is SGHTA and CDR2 is FQGNSA. V lost 3 bases, J lost 0 bases, and 13 bases lay in between. CDR3 in DNA: TGTGCCAGCAGCTTGGCGACAGCCCCTAGCACAGATACGCAGTATTTT. This gives the protein CASSLATAPSTDTQYF.

This clone was recorded a few times. The V gene is TRBV12-5, the J gene TRBJ2-1; the D gene is possibly TRBD1 (5 bases). The V end was cut by 6 bases, the J end by 4 bases, with 7 bases between. Germline V gene lookup returns CDR1 LGHNT and CDR2 FRNRAP. The CDR3 runs 12 residues. The DNA of the CDR3 is TGTGCTAGTGGCCCAGGGTACAATGAGCAGTTCTTC. Protein sequence: CASGPGYNEQFF.

V usage is TRBV20-1 and J usage is TRBJ1-2; D not resolved. V lost 5 bases and J lost 4, with 8 bases in between. This CDR3 contains 11 residues. CDR1 and CDR2 (germline): DFQATT, SNEGSKA (reference sequence). The CDR3 DNA sequence: TGCAGTGCTCCCCATCCCTATGGCTACACCTTC. Translation: CSAPHPYGYTF.

The chain couples TRBV28 to TRBJ2-1; 11 bases agree with TRBD2. The germline gives CDR1 MDHEN, CDR2 SYDVKM. The CDR3 length is 13 residues. Trimming removed 3 bases from V and 12 bases from J; junction bases left unmatched: 4. The CDR3 nucleotides are TGTGCCAGCAGTTTGCCGGGACTAGCGGTGCAGTTCTTC. Translation gives CASSLPGLAVQFF.